These 26 T cell receptor beta chains came from one sample sequenced in a study of blood T cell repertoires in COVID-19. Measured with immunoSEQ multiplex PCR; TCRdb has only the in-frame clones, and not every one. The data hold 300,000 or so clones, with around 89% observed a single time. What was sequenced was peripheral blood. These receptors all stem from a woman aged 40 to 55 with acute or convalescent COVID-19.

The chain is built from TRBV4-2 and TRBJ1-1, with unresolved D. The CDR3 spans 17 residues. Germline CDR1 LGHNA, CDR2 YNFKEQ. V lost 4 bases to trimming and J lost 1 base, with 19 bases between them. The CDR3 is CASSPAGRSAGNTEAFF. As DNA, the CDR3 is TGTGCCAGCAGCCCCGCCGGGCGGTCGGCGGGGAACACTGAAGCTTTCTTT.

The chain couples TRBV4-2 to TRBJ2-2; TRBD2 might be the D (7 bases). V was clipped by 4 bases and J by 4 bases, with 10 bases between them. There are 14 residues in the CDR3. In germline, CDR1 is LGHNA, CDR2 YNFKEQ. CDR3 region: CASSPGGRTGELFF. CDR3 in DNA: TGTGCCAGCAGCCCGGGGGGCCGCACCGGGGAGCTGTTTTTT.

The chain uses TRBV2 and TRBJ1-2; the match to TRBD1 covers 8 bases. The CDR3 extends over 13 amino acids. The ends lost 6 bases at V and 4 bases at J; junction bases unmatched: 4. Germline CDR1 SNHLY, CDR2 FYNNEI. The chain's CDR3 is CASRDRVGYGYTF. For the CDR3, the DNA is TGTGCCAGCAGGGACAGGGTGGGCTATGGCTACACCTTC.

The gene calls are TRBV18 and TRBJ2-7, with TRBD1 matching 7 bases. V trimming: 4 bases; J trimming: 3 bases; junction bases outside the gene matches: 3. Per the germline V gene, CDR1 is KGHSH and CDR2 is LQKENI. CDR3 size: 13 residues. The CDR3 coding sequence is TGTGCCAGCTCACGACAGGGTGACTACGAGCAGTACGTC. This encodes CASSRQGDYEQYV.

The chain has TRBV19 and TRBJ1-3; TRBD1 agrees at 10 bases. CDR1 is LNHDA and CDR2 is SQIVND in the germline V gene (reference sequence). The CDR3 length is 16 residues. V gave up 7 bases and J gave up 0 bases; unmatched junction bases: 6. In DNA, the CDR3 is TGTGCCAGTAACCCCGGGACAGGGGACTCTGGAAACACCATATATTTT. Amino acids: CASNPGTGDSGNTIYF.

The chain uses TRBV7-2 and TRBJ1-2; no definite D call. The V and J ends lost 2 bases and 7 bases respectively, with 14 bases between them. There are 14 residues in the CDR3. Germline CDR1 is SGHTA and CDR2 is FQGNSA. The CDR3 DNA reads TGTGCCAGCAGCTTACTCGGGGAAGGGTTTGGCTACACCTTC. Translating it yields CASSLLGEGFGYTF.

The chain joins TRBV7-2 to TRBJ2-1; 7 bases align to TRBD1. This CDR3 region has 15 residues. V trimming: 1 base; J trimming: 4 bases; junction bases outside the gene matches: 4. CDR1 is SGHTA and CDR2 is FQGNSA in the germline V gene. The CDR3 here is CASSLGTGSYNEQFF. DNA of the CDR3: TGTGCCAGCAGCTTAGGGACAGGATCTTACAATGAGCAGTTCTTC.

The chain employs TRBV4-1 and TRBJ2-2; D call uncertain. The germline CDR1 and CDR2 sequences are MGHRA and YSYEKL. This CDR3 has 14 amino acids. V shed 2 bases and J shed 3 bases, with 7 bases lying between them. This chain's CDR3 is CASSQLSHTGELFF. CDR3 bases: TGCGCCAGCAGCCAACTATCCCACACCGGGGAGCTGTTTTTT.

This chain links TRBV12-5 with TRBJ2-3; D not resolved. Germline CDR1 reads LGHNT; CDR2 reads FRNRAP. Trimming left V 7 bases short and J 0 bases short, with 8 bases between. The CDR3 extends over 13 amino acids. CDR3 region: CASAFLSTDTQYF. CDR3 sequence (DNA): TGTGCTAGTGCCTTCCTTAGCACAGATACGCAGTATTTT. Based on the CDR3 plus reference TRBV12-5 and TRBJ2-3, the full variable domain is DARVTQTPRHKVTEMGQEVTMRCQPILGHNTVFWYRQTMMQGLELLAYFRNRAPLDDSGMPKDRFSAEMPDATLATLKIQPSEPRDSAVYFCASAFLSTDTQYFGPGTRLTVL.

The genes are TRBV19 and TRBJ1-5; a possible D gene is TRBD1 (6 bases). V lost 4 bases and J lost 7, with 17 bases in between. The CDR3 spans 15 residues. Germline-derived CDR1 and CDR2 are LNHDA and SQIVND (reference sequence). CDR3 DNA sequence: TGTGCCAGTAGTAGAGACGGGGGGCAAGGACAGCCCCAGCATTTT. Translation gives CASSRDGGQGQPQHF.

This clone turned up a few times. The chain joins TRBV5-1 to TRBJ1-1, with D unclear. Germline V lookup: CDR1 SGHRS, CDR2 YFSETQ. This CDR3 has 15 amino acids. Trimming stripped 2 bases from V and 1 base from J, with 12 bases between. This chain's CDR3 is CASSLVARRNTEAFF. The CDR3 bases are TGCGCCAGCAGCTTAGTAGCGAGGAGGAACACTGAAGCTTTCTTT.

The chain uses TRBV5-1 and TRBJ2-1; TRBD2 aligns across 12 bases. The length of the CDR3 is 15 residues. Germline assignment: CDR1 SGHRS and CDR2 YFSETQ. With V trimmed by 4 bases and J by 4 bases, 3 bases remained unmatched. CDR3 region: CASSTGTSGYNEQFF. The CDR3 DNA follows: TGCGCCAGCAGCACCGGGACTAGCGGGTACAATGAGCAGTTCTTC.

The CDR3 protein is CASSEALGAPGNTIYF. CDR3 bases: TGTGCCAGCAGTGAAGCGCTGGGGGCGCCCGGAAACACCATATATTTT. The chain couples TRBV2 to TRBJ1-3; D possibly corresponds to TRBD1 (6 bases). Deletions cut 0 bases from V and 4 bases from J, with 13 bases between. Germline V CDR1 and CDR2: SNHLY, FYNNEI. This CDR3 has 16 residues.

The CDR3 region has the DNA TGTGCCAGCAGCACCTACAGGGAACCCTACGAGCAGTACGTC. The encoded protein is CASSTYREPYEQYV. The J gene is TRBJ2-7, the V gene TRBV7-9; the D gene is possibly TRBD1 (6 bases). The V and J ends lost 5 bases and 2 bases respectively, with 13 bases between them. The CDR3 consists of 14 residues. Germline-derived CDR1 and CDR2 are SEHNR and FQNEAQ (reference sequence).

Written as DNA, the CDR3 is TGTGCCAGCTCACCAGGAACAGGGAGTGGGGAGACCCAGTACTTC. Encoded protein: CASSPGTGSGETQYF. This chain connects TRBV18 to TRBJ2-5, with D tentatively TRBD1 (6 bases). Trimming left V 2 bases short and J 5 bases short, with 15 bases between. Germline V gene lookup returns CDR1 KGHSH and CDR2 LQKENI. This CDR3 has 15 residues.

The CDR3: CASSKDIPGQGTHEQYV. CDR3 nucleotides: TGTGCCAGCAGCAAAGACATACCGGGACAGGGTACCCACGAGCAGTACGTC. The chain joins TRBV21-1 to TRBJ2-7; whether TRBD1, the table's D call, matches the DNA was not checked. TRBV21-1 represents a pseudogene. The CDR3 runs to 17 residues.

The CDR3 loop is CASSVSLSNYGYTF. DNA of the CDR3: TGTGCCAGCAGCGTAAGCCTCTCTAACTATGGCTACACCTTC. This sequence joins TRBV9 and TRBJ1-2, with D hard to call. Germline CDR1 SGDLS, CDR2 YYNGEE. CDR3 length equals 14 residues. Trimming pared 1 base from V and 0 bases from J, leaving 7 bases between.

In this sample, this clone turned up a few times. The chain joins TRBV4-1 to TRBJ1-1; 7 bases line up with TRBD1. V was pared by 6 bases and J by 5 bases, with 12 bases of the junction left unmatched. There are 15 residues in the CDR3. CDR1 and CDR2 from the germline V gene are MGHRA and YSYEKL. CDR3 in DNA: TGCGCCAGCAGGGATACCAGGGGGAGATGGACTGAAGCTTTCTTT. Encoded protein: CASRDTRGRWTEAFF.

The chain employs TRBV5-6 and TRBJ2-7; D might be TRBD1 (6 bases). Germline V gene data show CDR1 as SGHDT and CDR2 as YYEEEE. With 4 bases removed from V and 2 bases from J, the gap between germline ends came to 16 bases. The CDR3 sequence is 15 residues long. The CDR3: CASSGETGTPYEQYV. DNA of the CDR3: TGTGCCAGCAGCGGGGAGACGGGGACACCCTACGAGCAGTACGTC.

The V gene is TRBV4-1, the J gene TRBJ2-3; 10 bases align to TRBD2. The CDR3 has 16 residues. V lost 4 bases to trimming and J lost 1 base; unmatched junction nucleotides: 5. Germline assignment: CDR1 MGHRA and CDR2 YSYEKL. Here the CDR3 DNA reads TGCGCCAGCAGCCGCGGACTAGCGGATCGCACAGATACGCAGTATTTT. This sequence encodes CASSRGLADRTDTQYF.

A single count supports this clone. The chain is built from TRBV10-1 and TRBJ2-5; 7 bases map to TRBD1. The ends lost 2 bases at V and 2 bases at J; junction bases unmatched: 2. Germline CDR1 WNHNN, CDR2 SYGVQD (reference sequence). The CDR3 runs 14 residues. This CDR3 reads CASSEGGQQETQYF. CDR3 nucleotide sequence: TGCGCCAGCAGTGAGGGGGGACAGCAAGAGACCCAGTACTTC.

The rearrangement uses TRBV12-3 or TRBV12-4 and TRBJ1-1, with D unclear. V was cut by 5 bases and J by 0 bases, with 4 bases left in between. The CDR3 spans 12 residues. CDR3 region: CASSGLNTEAFF. As DNA, the CDR3 is TGTGCCAGCAGTGGCTTGAACACTGAAGCTTTCTTT.

This clone was observed a handful of times. This chain uses TRBV12-3 or TRBV12-4 with TRBJ2-1; 7 bases are shared with TRBD1. This CDR3 has 11 amino acids. The V segment lost 8 bases and the J segment 11 bases; nucleotides outside the gene matches: 6. CDR3 loop: CASGRGGQQFF. The CDR3, as DNA: TGTGCCAGCGGCCGAGGGGGCCAGCAGTTCTTC.

The chain links TRBV5-1 to TRBJ1-2; no clear D. With 7 bases removed from V and 1 base from J, the gap between germline ends came to 14 bases. From germline, CDR1 is SGHRS and CDR2 YFSETQ. CDR3 length equals 14 residues. CDR3 sequence: CASGGWEYNYGYTF. CDR3 sequence (DNA): TGCGCCAGCGGAGGTTGGGAGTATAACTATGGCTACACCTTC.

V and J are TRBV7-7 and TRBJ2-1; perhaps TRBD2 as D (6 bases). The CDR3 covers 15 residues. Germline-derived CDR1 and CDR2 are SSHAT and FNYEAQ (reference sequence). V was clipped by 1 base and J by 10 bases, with 17 bases between them. The CDR3 DNA sequence: TGTGCCAGCAGCTTAGGGGGGGTGGGAACTGAAGAGCAGTTCTTC. This sequence encodes CASSLGGVGTEEQFF.

V gene TRBV10-3 combines with J gene TRBJ1-1, with D perhaps TRBD1 (5 bases). This CDR3 region has 13 residues. Germline V lookup: CDR1 ENHRY, CDR2 SYGVKD. Trimming shortened V by 5 bases and J by 5 bases, and 12 bases separated the two germline ends. CDR3 region: CAISTGEDTEAFF. CDR3 DNA: TGTGCCATCAGTACGGGGGAGGATACTGAAGCTTTCTTT.